This T cell receptor (beta chain) came from a study of T cell responses to AZD1222 COVID-19 vaccine. The CDR3 has 15 amino acids. V was pared by 7 bases and J by 0 bases, with 6 bases of the junction left unmatched. The germline gives CDR1 SGHVS, CDR2 FQNEAQ. A note on this clone: Its matching antigen is unknown.

Method: immunoSEQ multiplex PCR; TCRdb's copy keeps in-frame clones and lacks some. The sample has roughly 100,000 clones, 75% to 90% seen once. Study-wide results and caveats: Donors skewed white British and female; clonal diversity was possibly underestimated.

The sequencing here drew on peripheral blood, taken on day 0 of AZD1222 vaccination. This sequence joins TRBV7-8 and TRBJ2-7, with 10 bases aligning to TRBD2. This clonotype originated in an adult in good health. The CDR3 coding sequence is TGTGCCAGCACCTTCCTAGCGGGAGCCTCCTACGAGCAGTACTTC. Translating gives CASTFLAGASYEQYF.